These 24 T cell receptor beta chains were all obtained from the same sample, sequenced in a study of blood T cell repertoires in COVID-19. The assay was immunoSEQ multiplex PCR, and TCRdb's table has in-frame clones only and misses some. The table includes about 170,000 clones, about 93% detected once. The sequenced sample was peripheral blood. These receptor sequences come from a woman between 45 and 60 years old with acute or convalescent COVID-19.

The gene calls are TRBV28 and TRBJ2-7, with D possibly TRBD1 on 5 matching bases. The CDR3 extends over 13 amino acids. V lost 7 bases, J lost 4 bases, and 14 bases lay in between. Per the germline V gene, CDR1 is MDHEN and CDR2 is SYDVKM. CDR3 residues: CASTKGYYYEQYF. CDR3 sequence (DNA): TGTGCCAGCACCAAGGGGTACTATTACGAGCAGTACTTC. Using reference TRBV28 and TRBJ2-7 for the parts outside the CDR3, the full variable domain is DVKVTQSSRYLVKRTGEKVFLECVQDMDHENMFWYRQDPGLGLRLIYFSYDVKMKEKGDIPEGYSVSREKKERFSLILESASTNQTSMYLCASTKGYYYEQYFGPGTRLTVT.

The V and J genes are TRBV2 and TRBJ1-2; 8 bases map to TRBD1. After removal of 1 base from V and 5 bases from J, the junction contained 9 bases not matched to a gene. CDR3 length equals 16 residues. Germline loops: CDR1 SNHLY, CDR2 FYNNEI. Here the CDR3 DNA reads TGTGCCAGCAGTGAAGGGCCGGACAGGGCGGTATATGGCTACACCTTC. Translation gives CASSEGPDRAVYGYTF. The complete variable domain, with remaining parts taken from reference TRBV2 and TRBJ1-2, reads EPEVTQTPSHQVTQMGQEVILRCVPISNHLYFYWYRQILGQKVEFLVSFYNNEISEKSEIFDDQFSVERPDGSNFTLKIRSTKLEDSAMYFCASSEGPDRAVYGYTFGSGTRLTVV.

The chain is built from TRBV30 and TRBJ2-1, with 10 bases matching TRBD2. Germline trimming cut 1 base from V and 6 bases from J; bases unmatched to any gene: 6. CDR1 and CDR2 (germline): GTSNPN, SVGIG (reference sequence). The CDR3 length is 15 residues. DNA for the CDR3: TGTGCCTGGAGTGGCCTAGCGGGAGCGACCAATGAGCAGTTCTTC. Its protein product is CAWSGLAGATNEQFF.

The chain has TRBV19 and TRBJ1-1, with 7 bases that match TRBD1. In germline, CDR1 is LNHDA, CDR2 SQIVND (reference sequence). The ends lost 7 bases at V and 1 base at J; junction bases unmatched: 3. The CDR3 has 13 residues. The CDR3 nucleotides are TGTGCCAGTATCCACAGGGGGAACACTGAAGCTTTCTTT. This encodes CASIHRGNTEAFF.

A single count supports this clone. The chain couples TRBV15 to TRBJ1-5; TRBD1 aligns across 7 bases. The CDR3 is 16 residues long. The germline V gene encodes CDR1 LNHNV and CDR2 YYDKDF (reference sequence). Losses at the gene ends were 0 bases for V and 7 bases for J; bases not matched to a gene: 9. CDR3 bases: TGTGCCACCAGCAGAGATGGGACAGCCAAAGGCCAGCCCCAGCATTTT. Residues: CATSRDGTAKGQPQHF.

CDR3 sequence (DNA): TGTGCCAGCAGTTACTCCGAGGCCGGGGAGCTGTTTTTT. It yields the protein CASSYSEAGELFF. The chain links TRBV6-2 or TRBV6-3 to TRBJ2-2, with D hard to call. Germline CDR1 reads MNHEY; CDR2 reads SVGEGT. The CDR3 totals 13 residues. V gave up 0 bases and J gave up 6 bases, with 5 bases separating them.

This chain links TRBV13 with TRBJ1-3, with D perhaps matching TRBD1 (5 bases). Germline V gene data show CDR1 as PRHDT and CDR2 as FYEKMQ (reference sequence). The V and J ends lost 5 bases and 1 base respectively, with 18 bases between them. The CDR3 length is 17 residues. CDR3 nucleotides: TGTGCCAGCAGCCCCGCAGTGGGGGGTCGTTCTGGAAACACCATATATTTT. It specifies CASSPAVGGRSGNTIYF.

CDR3 in amino acids: CASSGLGLGEETQYF. The CDR3 DNA sequence: TGTGCCAGCAGCGGACTAGGGTTGGGGGAAGAGACCCAGTACTTC. V usage is TRBV5-5 and J usage is TRBJ2-5; 7 bases fit TRBD2. Trimming at V came to 4 bases and at J to 3 bases, leaving 9 bases not matched to a gene. CDR1 SGHKS and CDR2 YYEKEE come from the germline V gene (reference sequence). The CDR3 sequence is 15 residues long.

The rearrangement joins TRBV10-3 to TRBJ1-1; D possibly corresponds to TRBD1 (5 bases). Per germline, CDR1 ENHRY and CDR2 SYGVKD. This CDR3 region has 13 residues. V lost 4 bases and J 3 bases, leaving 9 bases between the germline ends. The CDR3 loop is CAISGIGDTEAFF. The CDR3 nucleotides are TGTGCCATCAGTGGGATAGGGGACACTGAAGCTTTCTTT.

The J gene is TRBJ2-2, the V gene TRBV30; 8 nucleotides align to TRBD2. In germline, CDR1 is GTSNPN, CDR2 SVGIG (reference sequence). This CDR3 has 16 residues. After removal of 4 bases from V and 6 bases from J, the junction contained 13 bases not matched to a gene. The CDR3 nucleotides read TGTGCCTGGAAGGGCCTGGCCGGGAGGGTTTCCGGGGAGCTGTTTTTT. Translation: CAWKGLAGRVSGELFF.

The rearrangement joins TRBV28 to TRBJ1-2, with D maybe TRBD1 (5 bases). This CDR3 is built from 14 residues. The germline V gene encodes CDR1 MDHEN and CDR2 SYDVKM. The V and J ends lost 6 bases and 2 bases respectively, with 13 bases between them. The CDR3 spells CASSRGATNYGYTF. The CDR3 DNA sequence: TGTGCCAGCAGCCGCGGGGCCACCAACTATGGCTACACCTTC.

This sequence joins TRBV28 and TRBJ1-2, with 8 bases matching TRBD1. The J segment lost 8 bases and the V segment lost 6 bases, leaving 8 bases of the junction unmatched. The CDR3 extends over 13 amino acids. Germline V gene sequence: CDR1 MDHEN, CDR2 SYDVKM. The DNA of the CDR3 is TGTGCCAGCAGAACTACAGGGGGGGGCGGCTACACCTTC. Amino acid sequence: CASRTTGGGGYTF.

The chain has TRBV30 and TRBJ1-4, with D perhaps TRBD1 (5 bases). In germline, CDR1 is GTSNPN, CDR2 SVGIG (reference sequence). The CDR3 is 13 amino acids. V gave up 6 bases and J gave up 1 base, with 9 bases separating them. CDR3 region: CACTTETNEKLFF. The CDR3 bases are TGTGCCTGTACGACAGAAACTAATGAAAAACTGTTTTTT.

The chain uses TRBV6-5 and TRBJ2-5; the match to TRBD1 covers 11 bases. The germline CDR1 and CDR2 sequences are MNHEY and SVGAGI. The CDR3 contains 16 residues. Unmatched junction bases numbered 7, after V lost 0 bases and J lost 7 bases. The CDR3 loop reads CASSYSRTGGQTTQYF. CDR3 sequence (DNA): TGTGCCAGCAGTTACTCCCGGACAGGGGGCCAGACGACCCAGTACTTC.

CDR3 protein: CASSSPGGREGSSYNEQFF. The CDR3, as DNA: TGTGCCAGCAGTTCCCCCGGCGGGCGGGAGGGGAGCTCCTACAATGAGCAGTTCTTC. The chain couples TRBV27 to TRBJ2-1; 9 positions match TRBD2. The trim removed 4 bases at V and 0 bases at J, leaving 13 bases unmatched. Germline CDR1 and CDR2: MNHEY and SMNVEV (reference sequence). The CDR3 is 19 residues long.

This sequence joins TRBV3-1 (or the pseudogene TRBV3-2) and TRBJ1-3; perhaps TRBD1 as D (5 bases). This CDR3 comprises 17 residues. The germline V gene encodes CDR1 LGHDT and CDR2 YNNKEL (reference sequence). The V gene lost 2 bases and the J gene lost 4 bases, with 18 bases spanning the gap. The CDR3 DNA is TGTGCCAGCAGCCAACAAATTTTAGGGGTTGGGGGAAACACCATATATTTT. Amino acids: CASSQQILGVGGNTIYF.

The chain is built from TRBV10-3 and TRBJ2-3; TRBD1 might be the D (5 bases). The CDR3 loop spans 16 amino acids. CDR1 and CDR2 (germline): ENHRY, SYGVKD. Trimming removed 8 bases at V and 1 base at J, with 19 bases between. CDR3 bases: TGTGCCATCGCTGTCAAGGGGCTAGGTGGCACAGATACGCAGTATTTT. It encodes CAIAVKGLGGTDTQYF.

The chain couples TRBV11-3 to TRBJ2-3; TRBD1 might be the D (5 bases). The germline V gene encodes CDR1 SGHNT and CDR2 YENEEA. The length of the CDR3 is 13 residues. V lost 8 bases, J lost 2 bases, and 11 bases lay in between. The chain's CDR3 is CASGQDNTDTQYF. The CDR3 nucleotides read TGTGCCAGCGGGCAGGACAACACAGATACGCAGTATTTT.

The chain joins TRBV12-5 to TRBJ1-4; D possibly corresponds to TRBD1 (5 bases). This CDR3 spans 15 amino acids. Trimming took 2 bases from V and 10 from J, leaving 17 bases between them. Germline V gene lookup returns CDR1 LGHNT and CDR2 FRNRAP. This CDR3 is CASGLRSTVVGKLFF. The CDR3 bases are TGTGCTAGTGGTTTGCGCTCGACAGTCGTTGGAAAACTGTTTTTT.

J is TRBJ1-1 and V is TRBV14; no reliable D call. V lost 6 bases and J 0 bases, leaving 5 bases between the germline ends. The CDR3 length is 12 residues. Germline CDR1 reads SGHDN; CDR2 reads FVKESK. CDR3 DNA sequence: TGTGCCAGCAGTCAGATGAACACTGAAGCTTTCTTT. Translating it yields CASSQMNTEAFF.

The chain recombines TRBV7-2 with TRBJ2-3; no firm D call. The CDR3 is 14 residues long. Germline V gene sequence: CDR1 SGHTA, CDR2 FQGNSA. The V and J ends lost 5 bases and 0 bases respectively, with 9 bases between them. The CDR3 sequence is CASSLYSSTDTQYF. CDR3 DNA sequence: TGTGCCAGCAGCCTTTATTCTAGCACAGATACGCAGTATTTT.

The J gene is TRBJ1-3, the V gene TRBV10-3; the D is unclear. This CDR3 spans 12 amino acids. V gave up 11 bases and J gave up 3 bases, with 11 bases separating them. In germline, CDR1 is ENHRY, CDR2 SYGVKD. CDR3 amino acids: CAYSAVGNTIYF. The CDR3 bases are TGTGCCTACTCTGCGGTTGGAAACACCATATATTTT.

CDR3 sequence (DNA): TGCGCCAGCAGCCAAGATTCAGGGTCGGAGACCCAGTACTTC. Encoded protein: CASSQDSGSETQYF. The rearrangement links TRBV4-1 to TRBJ2-5; weak D call: TRBD1 (5 bases). This CDR3 contains 14 residues. CDR1 and CDR2 from the germline V gene are MGHRA and YSYEKL. Trimming shortened V by 0 bases and J by 5 bases, and 10 bases separated the two germline ends.

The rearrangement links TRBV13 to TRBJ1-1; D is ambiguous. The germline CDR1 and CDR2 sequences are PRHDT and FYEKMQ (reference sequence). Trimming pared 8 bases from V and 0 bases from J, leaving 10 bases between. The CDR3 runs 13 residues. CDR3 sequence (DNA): TGTGCCAGCGGATCGGGGTTGAACACTGAAGCTTTCTTT. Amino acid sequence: CASGSGLNTEAFF.